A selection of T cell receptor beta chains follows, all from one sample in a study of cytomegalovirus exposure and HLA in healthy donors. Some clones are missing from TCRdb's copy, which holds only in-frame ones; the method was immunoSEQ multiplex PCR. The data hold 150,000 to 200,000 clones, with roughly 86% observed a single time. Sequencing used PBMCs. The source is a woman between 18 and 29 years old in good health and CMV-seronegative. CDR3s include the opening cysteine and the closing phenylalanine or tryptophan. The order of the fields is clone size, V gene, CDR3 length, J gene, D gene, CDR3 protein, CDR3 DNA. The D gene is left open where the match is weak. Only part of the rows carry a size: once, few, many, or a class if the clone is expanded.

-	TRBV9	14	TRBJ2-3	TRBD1	CASSASGQGMTQYF	TGTGCCAGCAGCGCCTCGGGACAGGGGATGACGCAGTATTTT
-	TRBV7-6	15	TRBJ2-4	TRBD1	CASSPRSGTVNIQYF	TGTGCCAGCAGCCCGCGATCCGGGACAGTAAACATTCAGTACTTC
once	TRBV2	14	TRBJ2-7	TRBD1	CAAVMGQGSYEQYF	TGTGCCGCCGTAATGGGACAGGGCTCTTACGAGCAGTACTTC
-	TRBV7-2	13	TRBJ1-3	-	CASSLYGEDTIYF	TGTGCCAGCAGCTTATATGGGGAGGACACCATATATTTT
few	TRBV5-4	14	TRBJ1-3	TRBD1	CASSLGGGGNTIYF	TGTGCCAGCAGCTTAGGGGGCGGTGGAAACACCATATATTTT
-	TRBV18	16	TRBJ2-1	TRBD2	CASSPPEGGPGNEQFF	TGTGCCAGCTCACCACCTGAGGGAGGGCCGGGCAATGAGCAGTTCTTC
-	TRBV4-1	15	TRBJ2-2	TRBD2	CASSPLSGGSGELFF	TGCGCCAGCAGCCCTTTATCGGGAGGCTCGGGGGAGCTGTTTTTT
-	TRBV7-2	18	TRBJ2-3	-	CASSFNPGRTRSTDTQYF	TGTGCCAGCAGCTTTAACCCGGGGAGGACAAGGAGCACAGATACGCAGTATTTT
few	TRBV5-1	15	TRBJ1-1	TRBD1	CASSPVTGERTEAFF	TGCGCCAGCAGCCCCGTGACAGGGGAGAGGACTGAAGCTTTCTTT
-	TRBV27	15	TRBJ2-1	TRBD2	CASSPGTSAYNEQFF	TGTGCCAGCAGCCCCGGGACTAGCGCCTACAATGAGCAGTTCTTC
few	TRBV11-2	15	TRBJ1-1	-	CASSSPGHRRAEAFF	TGTGCCAGCAGCTCTCCGGGACACCGCAGGGCTGAAGCTTTCTTT
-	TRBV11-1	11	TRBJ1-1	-	CAAAGDTEAFF	TGTGCCGCAGCAGGGGACACTGAAGCTTTCTTT
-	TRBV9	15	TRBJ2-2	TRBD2	CASSVDGGTTGELFF	TGTGCCAGCAGCGTAGACGGGGGGACCACCGGGGAGCTGTTTTTT
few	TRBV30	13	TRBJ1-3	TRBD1	CASGTGGGNTIYF	TGTGCCTCCGGGACAGGCGGTGGAAACACCATATATTTT
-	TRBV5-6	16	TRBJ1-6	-	CASSLGSGGWNSPLHF	TGTGCCAGCAGCTTGGGGTCGGGGGGATGGAATTCACCCCTCCACTTT
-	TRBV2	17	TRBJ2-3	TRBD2	CASSEIRTSGGTDTQYF	TGTGCCAGCAGTGAAATAAGGACTAGCGGGGGCACAGATACGCAGTATTTT
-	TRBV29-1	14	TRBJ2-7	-	CSVARQGGLDEQYF	TGCAGCGTTGCCCGACAGGGAGGATTGGACGAGCAGTACTTC
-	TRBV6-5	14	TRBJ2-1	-	CASSDGGGFEQQFF	TGTGCCAGCAGTGATGGCGGAGGGTTTGAACAACAGTTCTTC
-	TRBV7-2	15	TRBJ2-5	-	CASSLQAVVRETQYF	TGTGCCAGCAGCTTACAAGCGGTAGTGAGGGAGACCCAGTACTTC
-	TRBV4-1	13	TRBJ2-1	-	CASSQAPDNEQFF	TGCGCCAGCAGCCAAGCCCCAGACAATGAGCAGTTCTTC
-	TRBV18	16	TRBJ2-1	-	CASSLRDRTFYNEQFF	TGTGCCAGCTCACTACGAGACAGGACGTTCTACAATGAGCAGTTCTTC
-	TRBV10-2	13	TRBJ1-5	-	CASSEYRNQPQHF	TGCGCCAGCAGTGAATACAGAAATCAGCCCCAGCATTTT
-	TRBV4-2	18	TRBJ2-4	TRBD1	CASSQEPGTGGWIDIQYF	TGTGCCAGCAGCCAAGAACCTGGGACAGGGGGCTGGATAGACATTCAGTACTTC
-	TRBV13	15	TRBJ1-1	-	CASSHNQGLVTEAFF	TGCGCCAGCAGCCATAACCAGGGCTTGGTCACTGAAGCTTTCTTT
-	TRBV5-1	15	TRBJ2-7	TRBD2	CASSPGSGNFEEQYF	TGCGCCAGCTCCCCGGGTAGCGGGAATTTCGAAGAGCAGTACTTC
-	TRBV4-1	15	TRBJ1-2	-	CASSQEGLGLYGYTF	TGCGCCAGCAGCCAAGAGGGTCTAGGCCTCTATGGCTACACCTTC
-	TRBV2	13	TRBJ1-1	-	CARSGVGETEAFF	TGTGCCCGATCAGGGGTGGGGGAAACTGAAGCTTTCTTT
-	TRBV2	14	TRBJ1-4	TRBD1	CASRRTGESEKLFF	TGTGCCAGCAGGAGGACAGGGGAAAGTGAAAAACTGTTTTTT
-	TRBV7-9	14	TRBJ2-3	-	CASSLAAPTDTQYF	TGTGCCAGCAGCTTAGCGGCCCCAACAGATACGCAGTATTTT
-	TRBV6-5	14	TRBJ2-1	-	CASSYSRTDNEQFF	TGTGCCAGCAGCTACTCTCGGACAGACAATGAGCAGTTCTTC
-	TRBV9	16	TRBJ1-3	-	CASSFGLLSSGNTIYF	TGTGCCAGCAGCTTCGGACTCCTGAGCTCTGGAAACACCATATATTTT
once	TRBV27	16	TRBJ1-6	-	CASSPRDRPYNSPLHF	TGTGCCAGCAGCCCTCGAGACAGACCCTATAATTCACCCCTCCACTTT
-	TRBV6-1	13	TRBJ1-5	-	CASSEDRVQPQHF	TGTGCCAGCAGTGAAGACAGGGTGCAGCCCCAGCATTTT
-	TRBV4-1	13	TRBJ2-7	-	CASSQEGAWEQYF	TGCGCCAGCAGCCAAGAGGGGGCGTGGGAGCAGTACTTC
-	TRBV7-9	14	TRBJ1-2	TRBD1	CASSPSGGKGGYTF	TGTGCCAGCAGCCCTTCAGGGGGCAAGGGTGGCTACACCTTC
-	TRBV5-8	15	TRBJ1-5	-	CASSFQGYSNQPQHF	TGTGCCAGCAGCTTCCAGGGGTATAGCAATCAGCCCCAGCATTTT
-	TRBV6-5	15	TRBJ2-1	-	CASSYGESSYNEQFF	TGTGCCAGCAGTTACGGGGAGAGCTCCTACAATGAGCAGTTCTTC
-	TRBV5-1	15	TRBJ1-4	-	CASSLGQSVLEKLFF	TGCGCCAGCAGCTTGGGACAGAGTGTTTTGGAGAAACTGTTTTTT
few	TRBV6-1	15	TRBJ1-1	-	CASSEIGGAVGEAFF	TGTGCCAGCAGTGAAATTGGGGGGGCAGTGGGTGAAGCTTTCTTT
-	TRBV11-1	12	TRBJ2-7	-	CASSSLGGEQYF	TGTGCCAGCAGCTCGCTAGGCGGGGAGCAGTACTTC
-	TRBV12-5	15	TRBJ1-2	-	CASGADKNYNYGYTF	TGTGCTAGTGGTGCGGACAAAAACTACAACTATGGCTACACCTTC
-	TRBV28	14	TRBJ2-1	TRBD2	CASSPGTSGNEQFF	TGTGCCAGCAGTCCCGGGACTAGCGGCAATGAGCAGTTCTTC
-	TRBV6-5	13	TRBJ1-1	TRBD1	CASSGRTGTGAFF	TGTGCCAGCAGTGGGAGGACAGGGACTGGAGCTTTCTTT
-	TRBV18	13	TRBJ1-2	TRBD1	CASSPADRVGYTF	TGTGCCAGCTCACCAGCCGACAGGGTCGGCTACACCTTC
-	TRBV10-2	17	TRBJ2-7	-	CASSEPRQTRFSYEQYF	TGCGCCAGCAGTGAGCCACGCCAGACTAGGTTCTCCTACGAGCAGTACTTC
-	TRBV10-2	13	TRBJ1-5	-	CASTRVSNQPQHF	TGCGCCAGCACCCGGGTGAGCAATCAGCCCCAGCATTTT
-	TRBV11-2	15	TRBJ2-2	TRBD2	CASSPRTSGRWELFF	TGTGCCAGCAGCCCCCGGACTAGCGGGAGGTGGGAGCTGTTTTTT
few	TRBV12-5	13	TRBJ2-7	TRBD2	CARGLAGVYEQYF	TGTGCTAGGGGACTAGCGGGAGTCTACGAGCAGTACTTC